The 9 T cell receptor beta chains reported below all come from one sample, sequenced in a study of graft-versus-host responses after intestinal transplantation. Produced via immunoSEQ multiplex PCR; TCRdb's table is partial and in-frame only. Of about 38,000 clones in the sample, under 85% were seen once. The source was PBMCs, collected roughly 1,000 days after transplant. The receptors come from a human patient who received an intestinal transplant, so some T cells may come from the graft donor.

The chain has TRBV6-1 and TRBJ1-2; TRBD1 matches at 9 bases. The CDR3 covers 14 residues. Germline V gene lookup returns CDR1 MNHNS and CDR2 SASEGT. Trimming took 10 bases from V and 6 from J; bases not matched to a gene: 12. CDR3 residues: CATEPGQGFDGYTF. DNA for the CDR3: TGTGCCACCGAGCCGGGACAGGGTTTCGATGGCTACACCTTC.

The CDR3 region has the DNA TGCGCCAGCCTGAAGACTAGCGGGAGGTTGGATGAGCAGTTCTTC. Translating gives CASLKTSGRLDEQFF. The chain has TRBV5-1 and TRBJ2-1, with 13 bases aligning to TRBD2. Germline V CDR1 and CDR2: SGHRS, YFSETQ. J lost 8 bases, V lost 7 bases, and 9 bases had no gene match. The CDR3 runs 15 residues.

The chain is built from TRBV7-9 and TRBJ2-1; 8 bases line up with TRBD2. The CDR3 length is 16 residues. In germline, CDR1 is SEHNR, CDR2 FQNEAQ (reference sequence). V dropped 3 bases and J dropped 5; count of bases not matched to a gene: 9. CDR3 sequence reads: CASSFAGGPWNNEQFF. The DNA of the CDR3 is TGTGCCAGCAGCTTTGCGGGGGGACCCTGGAACAATGAGCAGTTCTTC.

The CDR3 here is CASSLLRGKQYF. CDR3 DNA: TGTGCCAGCAGTTTACTCAGGGGGAAGCAGTACTTC. The J gene is TRBJ2-7, the V gene TRBV28; TRBD1 agrees at 7 bases. Germline V gene data show CDR1 as MDHEN and CDR2 as SYDVKM. J gave up 8 bases and V 2 bases, and 3 bases lay outside the gene matches. The CDR3 extends over 12 amino acids.

J is TRBJ2-3 and V is TRBV27, with D unresolved. The V and J ends lost 4 bases and 1 base respectively, with 9 bases between them. The CDR3 runs to 14 residues. Germline-derived CDR1 and CDR2 are MNHEY and SMNVEV (reference sequence). DNA of the CDR3: TGTGCCAGCAGTTCCCTGATTGGCACAGATACGCAGTATTTT. Translating gives CASSSLIGTDTQYF.

V gene TRBV5-1 combines with J gene TRBJ2-5; possible D gene TRBD2, 6 bases. CDR3 length: 14 amino acids. V was pared by 1 base and J by 4 bases, with 11 bases between. The germline gives CDR1 SGHRS, CDR2 YFSETQ. The CDR3 here is CASSLRAGLETQYF. CDR3 coding DNA: TGCGCCAGCAGCTTGAGGGCGGGGTTAGAGACCCAGTACTTC.

V is TRBV5-1 and J is TRBJ2-7; D unclear. CDR1 SGHRS and CDR2 YFSETQ come from the germline V gene. The CDR3 spans 14 residues. V shed 0 bases and J shed 4 bases, with 11 bases lying between them. The CDR3 sequence is CASSLDSPPYEQYF. Here the CDR3 DNA reads TGCGCCAGCAGCTTGGACAGTCCACCTTACGAGCAGTACTTC.

The chain couples TRBV6-5 to TRBJ2-7; 8 bases align to TRBD2. Germline V gene data show CDR1 as MNHEY and CDR2 as SVGAGI. V trimming: 0 bases; J trimming: 5 bases; junction bases outside the gene matches: 6. CDR3 length: 15 amino acids. Here the CDR3 reads CASSYSAGALDEQYF. Written as DNA, the CDR3 is TGTGCCAGCAGTTACTCAGCGGGAGCTTTGGACGAGCAGTACTTC.

This clone has more than one count but fewer than ten. The chain couples TRBV15 to TRBJ2-3; weak D call: TRBD2 (6 bases). CDR1 LNHNV and CDR2 YYDKDF come from the germline V gene (reference sequence). This CDR3 comprises 16 residues. V was cut by 0 bases and J by 4 bases, with 14 bases left in between. CDR3 bases: TGTGCCACCAGCAGAGATCGGAAGGGAGGTTCAGATACGCAGTATTTT. Protein sequence: CATSRDRKGGSDTQYF.